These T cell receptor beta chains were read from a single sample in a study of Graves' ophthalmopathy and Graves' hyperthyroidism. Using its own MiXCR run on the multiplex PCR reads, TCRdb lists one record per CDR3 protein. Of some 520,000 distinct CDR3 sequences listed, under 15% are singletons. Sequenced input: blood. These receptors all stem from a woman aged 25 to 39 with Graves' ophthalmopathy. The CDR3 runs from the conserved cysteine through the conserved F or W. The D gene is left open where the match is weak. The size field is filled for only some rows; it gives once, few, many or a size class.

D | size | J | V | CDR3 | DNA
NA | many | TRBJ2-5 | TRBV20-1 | CSARDRKTQYF | TGCAGTGCTAGAGATCGGAAGACCCAGTACTTC
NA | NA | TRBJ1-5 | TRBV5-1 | CASSLSAGNQPQHF | TGCGCCAGCAGCTTGTCGGCAGGGAATCAGCCCCAGCATTTT
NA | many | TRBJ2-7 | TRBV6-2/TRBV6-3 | CASQRAHEQYF | TGTGCCAGCCAGAGAGCCCACGAGCAGTACTTC
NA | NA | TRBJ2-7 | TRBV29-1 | CSVGVDSYEQYF | TGCAGCGTTGGGGTCGACAGTTACGAGCAGTACTTC
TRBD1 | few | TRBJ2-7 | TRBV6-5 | CASSYSPRQGYEQYF | TGTGCCAGCAGTTATTCGCCCAGACAGGGGTACGAGCAGTACTTC
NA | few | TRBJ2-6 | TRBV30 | CAWSPGSGANVLTF | TGTGCCTGGAGTCCGGGGAGCGGGGCCAACGTCCTGACTTTC
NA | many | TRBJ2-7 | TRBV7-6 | CASSLGHFYEQYF | TGTGCCAGCAGCTTGGGACATTTCTACGAGCAGTACTTC
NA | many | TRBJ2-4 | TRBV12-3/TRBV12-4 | CASSFGPGGIQYF | TGTGCCAGCAGTTTTGGGCCTGGAGGCATTCAGTACTTC
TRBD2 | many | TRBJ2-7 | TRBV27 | CASSMYYPFAGVGHEQYF | TGTGCCAGCAGTATGTACTATCCTTTCGCGGGAGTAGGCCACGAGCAGTACTTC
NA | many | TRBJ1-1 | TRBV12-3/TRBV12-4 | CASRGPGTEAFF | TGTGCCAGCAGGGGGCCTGGGACTGAAGCTTTCTTT
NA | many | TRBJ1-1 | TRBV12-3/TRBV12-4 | CASINVGGVNTEAFF | TGTGCCAGCATCAACGTCGGTGGGGTGAACACTGAAGCTTTCTTT
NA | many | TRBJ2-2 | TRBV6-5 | CASTRSGFAGELFF | TGTGCCAGCACGCGTTCGGGGTTCGCCGGGGAGCTGTTTTTT
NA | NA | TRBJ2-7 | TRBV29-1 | CSVAEIKGPGEQYF | TGCAGCGTTGCCGAGATTAAGGGACCCGGCGAGCAGTACTTC
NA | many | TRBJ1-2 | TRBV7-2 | CASSLSVLSGAHFYGYTF | TGTGCCAGCAGCTTATCGGTTTTGTCGGGGGCCCACTTCTATGGCTACACCTTC
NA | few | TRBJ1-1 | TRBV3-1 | CASSQYQNTEAFF | TGTGCCAGCAGCCAATATCAGAACACTGAAGCTTTCTTT
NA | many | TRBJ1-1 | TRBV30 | CAWSVGGAHTEAFF | TGTGCCTGGAGTGTAGGAGGGGCTCACACTGAAGCTTTCTTT
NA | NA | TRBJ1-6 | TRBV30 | CAWSDGLNSPLHF | TGTGCCTGGAGTGACGGACTTAATTCACCCCTCCACTTT
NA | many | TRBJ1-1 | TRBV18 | CASSQNLNTEAFF | TGTGCCAGCTCACAGAATCTGAACACTGAAGCTTTCTTT
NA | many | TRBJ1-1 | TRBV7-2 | CASSLSWTEAFF | TGTGCCAGCAGCTTATCTTGGACTGAAGCTTTCTTT
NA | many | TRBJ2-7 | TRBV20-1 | CSALTPGGREQYF | TGCAGTGCTCTTACACCCGGGGGGCGCGAGCAGTACTTC
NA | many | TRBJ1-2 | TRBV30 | CASKSRTYGYTF | TGTGCCTCCAAATCAAGAACCTATGGCTACACCTTC
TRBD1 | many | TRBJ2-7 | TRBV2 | CASTKQGATYEQYF | TGTGCCAGCACTAAACAGGGGGCTACCTACGAGCAGTACTTC
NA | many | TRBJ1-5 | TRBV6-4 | CASSGEGGLPPDQPQHF | TGTGCCAGCAGTGGGGAGGGGGGGTTGCCCCCAGATCAGCCCCAGCATTTT
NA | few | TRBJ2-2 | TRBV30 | CAWRGTTGPGELFF | TGTGCCTGGAGAGGGACAACCGGACCCGGGGAGCTGTTTTTT
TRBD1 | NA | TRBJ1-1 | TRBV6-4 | CASIKNPGQGAFLGMNTEAFF | TGTGCCAGCATCAAAAATCCGGGACAGGGGGCTTTTCTGGGCATGAACACTGAAGCTTTCTTT
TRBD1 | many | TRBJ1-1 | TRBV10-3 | CAIRIGQVNTEAFF | TGTGCCATCAGGATTGGACAGGTGAACACTGAAGCTTTCTTT
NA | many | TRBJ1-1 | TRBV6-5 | CASSYPGTGEAFF | TGTGCCAGCAGTTACCCGGGGACGGGTGAAGCTTTCTTT
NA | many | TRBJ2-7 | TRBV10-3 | CAISDRQSRKSSYEQYF | TGTGCCATCAGCGACAGACAATCAAGAAAAAGCTCCTACGAGCAGTACTTC
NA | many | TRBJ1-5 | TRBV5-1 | CASSFLGGDQPQHF | TGCGCCAGCAGCTTTCTGGGGGGCGATCAGCCCCAGCATTTT
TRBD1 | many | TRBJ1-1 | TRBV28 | CASSTGGADTEAFF | TGTGCCAGCAGCACAGGGGGCGCGGACACTGAAGCTTTCTTT
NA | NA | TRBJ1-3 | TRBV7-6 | CAVFSGNTIYF | TGTGCGGTCTTCTCTGGAAACACCATATATTTT